The 13 T cell receptor beta chains below all came from one sample that was sequenced in a study of beta chain features in type 1 diabetes. The study reverse transcribed the entire isolated RNA, so it sequenced expressed TCRB transcripts. The table came from immunoSEQ multiplex PCR; TCRdb's copy has only in-frame clones and leaves some out. The table has about 620,000 clones, roughly 15% seen once. The sample was naive CD4+ T cells from blood. The receptors were gathered from a man younger than 35 in good health.

The sample holds a few counts of this clone. The CDR3 nucleotides are TGTGCCAGCAGTGAATACGGACAGGGGCGGTTCGAGCAGTACTTC. Translation: CASSEYGQGRFEQYF. V and J are TRBV25-1 and TRBJ2-7; the match to TRBD1 covers 9 bases. This CDR3 comprises 15 residues. Trimming removed 0 bases from V and 6 bases from J; junction bases left unmatched: 6. The germline gives CDR1 MGHDK, CDR2 SYGVNS.

A word on this clone: Other DNA sequences of this sample code for an identical CDR3. The chain couples TRBV28 to TRBJ1-4; D perhaps matches TRBD1 (6 bases). The germline V and J ends were trimmed by 8 bases and 5 bases, with 15 bases remaining between them. The V gene's germline CDR1 is MDHEN and CDR2 SYDVKM. This CDR3 spans 14 amino acids. The CDR3 spells CASRQGGTNEKLFF. CDR3 DNA sequence: TGTGCCAGCCGACAAGGAGGGACAAATGAAAAACTGTTTTTT.

This clone was observed a few times. This chain uses TRBV7-6 with TRBJ2-6; the D is unclear. Between the trimmed V and J ends, which lost 7 bases and 1 base, there was a span of 11 bases. This CDR3 spans 15 amino acids. Germline V gene data show CDR1 as SGHVS and CDR2 as FNYEAQ. CDR3 protein: CASNSGLSGANVLTF. The CDR3 DNA reads TGTGCCAGCAATTCAGGTCTTTCTGGGGCCAACGTCCTGACTTTC.

CDR3 DNA sequence: TGTGCCAGCAGCCGGGACAGGGGGCGCACAGATACGCAGTATTTT. Protein product: CASSRDRGRTDTQYF. The chain uses TRBV5-4 and TRBJ2-3, with TRBD1 matching over 12 bases. Trimming took 4 bases from V and 1 from J; bases not matched to a gene: 1. The germline V gene encodes CDR1 SGHNT and CDR2 YYREEE (reference sequence). The CDR3 runs 15 residues.

The chain has TRBV2 and TRBJ1-1; D is possibly TRBD1 (5 bases). The CDR3 has 13 residues. In germline, CDR1 is SNHLY, CDR2 FYNNEI. The V end was cut by 5 bases, the J end by 8 bases, with 15 bases between. CDR3 region: CASSIEGNIEAFF. The CDR3 DNA is TGTGCCAGCAGTATTGAGGGGAATATCGAAGCTTTCTTT.

CDR3 residues: CASSVWDNTDTQYF. The CDR3 coding sequence is TGTGCCAGCAGCGTGTGGGACAACACAGATACGCAGTATTTT. The V gene is TRBV9, the J gene TRBJ2-3, with D perhaps matching TRBD1 (6 bases). Trimming stripped 2 bases from V and 2 bases from J, with 9 bases between. Per germline, CDR1 SGDLS and CDR2 YYNGEE. This CDR3 contains 14 residues.

This clone was seen only a few times. At the DNA level, this CDR3 is encoded by other sequences in the same sample as well. The chain couples TRBV7-2 to TRBJ2-7; D remains unclear. Trimming took off 5 bases at V and 1 base at J, with 9 bases between the two ends. CDR3 size: 13 residues. Germline V gene sequence: CDR1 SGHTA, CDR2 FQGNSA. Written as DNA, the CDR3 is TGTGCCAGCAGCCTAGGGAAATCCTACGAGCAGTACTTC. Its translation is CASSLGKSYEQYF.

The genes are TRBV7-6 and TRBJ2-1; 11 positions match TRBD1. From germline, CDR1 is SGHVS and CDR2 FNYEAQ. Trimming took 10 bases from V and 6 from J; bases not matched to a gene: 5. CDR3 size: 13 residues. CDR3 loop: CATGTGGVNEQFF. The CDR3 nucleotides read TGTGCCACCGGGACAGGGGGGGTCAATGAGCAGTTCTTC.

The chain recombines TRBV5-1 with TRBJ1-2; no clear D gene. The germline CDR1 and CDR2 sequences are SGHRS and YFSETQ. V was clipped by 4 bases and J by 6 bases, with 10 bases between them. The CDR3 extends over 12 amino acids. The CDR3 DNA sequence: TGCGCCAGCAGCCAGGACGGGGATGGCTACACCTTC. As protein: CASSQDGDGYTF.

The chain employs TRBV23-1 and TRBJ2-6, with 8 bases lining up with TRBD1. TRBV23-1 falls under the ORF class, with uncertain function. Unmatched junction bases numbered 27, after V lost 9 bases and J lost 2 bases. This CDR3 spans 22 amino acids. The CDR3 DNA reads TGCGCCAGTGGAATCGATTATTCAGGACAGGGTGTATGGGCAGCTGGGGCCAACGTCCTGACTTTC. It translates to CASGIDYSGQGVWAAGANVLTF.

This clone has only a few counts. The genes are TRBV2 and TRBJ2-7; tentatively, D is TRBD1 (5 bases). CDR3 length equals 13 residues. In germline, CDR1 is SNHLY, CDR2 FYNNEI. Trimming removed 7 bases at V and 0 bases at J, with 10 bases between. The CDR3 DNA is TGTGCCAGCAAGGACACCAGCTCCTACGAGCAGTACTTC. Residues: CASKDTSSYEQYF. Using reference TRBV2 and TRBJ2-7 for the parts outside the CDR3, the full variable domain is EPEVTQTPSHQVTQMGQEVILRCVPISNHLYFYWYRQILGQKVEFLVSFYNNEISEKSEIFDDQFSVERPDGSNFTLKIRSTKLEDSAMYFCASKDTSSYEQYFGPGTRLTVT.

The chain combines TRBV18 with TRBJ2-7; D remains unclear. CDR3 length: 18 amino acids. CDR1 and CDR2 from the germline V gene are KGHSH and LQKENI. V lost 0 bases to trimming and J lost 1 base, with 19 bases between them. CDR3 nucleotides: TGTGCCAGCTCACCACCATCTGGCGGCTTCTATCGGTCCTACGAGCAGTACTTC. Its translation is CASSPPSGGFYRSYEQYF.

This clone was seen a few times. V is TRBV9 and J is TRBJ1-1; D unclear. Looked up from germline, CDR1 is SGDLS and CDR2 is YYNGEE. V dropped 0 bases and J dropped 1 base, with 13 bases sitting between them. The CDR3 covers 16 residues. The DNA for the CDR3 is TGTGCCAGCAGCGTAGTCGGGAATTGGGGGAACACTGAAGCTTTCTTT. Its protein is CASSVVGNWGNTEAFF.